The rows below give T cell receptor beta chains drawn from one sample of a study of OX40 agonist ivuxolimab in advanced cancers. The table came from immunoSEQ multiplex PCR; TCRdb's copy has only in-frame clones and leaves some out. The sample consists of approximately 91,000 clones, 80% to 90% of them appearing once. This specimen was CD4+ or CD8+ T cells sorted from blood, taken in a trial of the OX40 agonist ivuxolimab. The origin of the receptors is an adult with an advanced solid tumor such as melanoma, head and neck, liver or kidney cancer. Both conserved end residues are part of each CDR3. D genes are given only for firm matches. A clone size is listed for some rows: how often the clone was seen (once, few, many), or a class if it is expanded.

CDR3aa	CDR3nt	v_gene	j_gene	abundance	d_gene
CAGAGLRGSHEQYF	TGTGCCGGAGCAGGCTTGAGGGGATCCCACGAGCAGTACTTC	TRBV2	TRBJ2-7	-	-
CAISEVGHLSNQPQHF	TGTGCCATCAGTGAGGTCGGGCACCTAAGCAATCAGCCCCAGCATTTT	TRBV10-3	TRBJ1-5	-	-
CASGRDRRTQETQYF	TGTGCCAGCGGGCGTGACAGGCGGACACAAGAGACCCAGTACTTC	TRBV27	TRBJ2-5	-	-
CSASETGEAFF	TGCAGCGCTTCCGAGACAGGTGAAGCTTTCTTT	TRBV29-1	TRBJ1-1	-	-
CASSLQELGAYNEQFF	TGCGCCAGCAGCTTGCAAGAGCTTGGGGCCTACAATGAGCAGTTCTTC	TRBV5-1	TRBJ2-1	-	-
CASLQGGPNQPQHF	TGTGCCAGCCTACAGGGGGGACCAAATCAGCCCCAGCATTTT	TRBV28	TRBJ1-5	-	TRBD1
CASSQGPSYEQYF	TGCGCCAGCAGCCAAGGACCGTCCTACGAGCAGTACTTC	TRBV4-1	TRBJ2-7	-	-
CASSQDWGSSSVPTF	TGTGCCAGCAGCCAAGATTGGGGCTCCTCCAGCGTGCCGACTTTC	TRBV4-2	TRBJ2-6	-	-
CASTLGWQADEQFF	TGCGCCAGTACCCTGGGGTGGCAGGCGGATGAGCAGTTCTTC	TRBV5-1	TRBJ2-1	-	-
CASSIDRRTDTQYF	TGTGCCAGTAGTATAGATCGCCGGACAGATACGCAGTATTTT	TRBV19	TRBJ2-3	-	-
CASSSGTANTEAFF	TGTGCCAGCTCATCCGGGACGGCCAACACTGAAGCTTTCTTT	TRBV18	TRBJ1-1	few	-
CASSDRDRNTGELFF	TGTGCCAGCTCAGACCGGGACAGGAACACCGGGGAGCTGTTTTTT	TRBV18	TRBJ2-2	-	TRBD1
CAILKAGGPREQFF	TGTGCCATCCTTAAAGCGGGGGGGCCTCGTGAGCAGTTCTTC	TRBV11-1	TRBJ2-1	once	TRBD2
CASREQTSGTQYF	TGTGCCAGCAGAGAACAGACGTCTGGGACCCAGTACTTC	TRBV6-6	TRBJ2-5	-	-
CASSQERIRRTGWDEQFF	TGTGCCAGCAGCCAGGAGAGGATCAGGAGGACAGGGTGGGATGAGCAGTTCTTC	TRBV7-9	TRBJ2-1	-	TRBD1
CASGQETQYF	TGTGCCAGCGGTCAAGAGACCCAGTACTTC	TRBV6-6	TRBJ2-5	once	-
CAWSVRDRPLKAFF	TGTGCCTGGAGTGTGAGGGACAGGCCCCTGAAGGCTTTCTTT	TRBV30	TRBJ1-1	few	TRBD1
CASSSSWSNEKLFF	TGTGCCAGCAGCTCAAGTTGGTCTAATGAAAAACTGTTTTTT	TRBV27	TRBJ1-4	-	-
CASSLGTRETQYF	TGTGCCAGCAGCCTCGGGACTAGAGAGACCCAGTACTTC	TRBV5-6	TRBJ2-5	-	TRBD2
CASSGGWGDTQYF	TGTGCCAGCAGCGGGGGGTGGGGAGATACGCAGTATTTT	TRBV7-9	TRBJ2-3	-	-
CASSHRTGGPGGYTF	TGCGCCAGCAGCCACCGGACAGGCGGCCCCGGTGGCTACACCTTC	TRBV4-1	TRBJ1-2	-	TRBD1
CASSYDRGSYNSPLHF	TGTGCCAGCAGTTACGACAGGGGCTCCTATAATTCACCCCTCCACTTT	TRBV6-6	TRBJ1-6	-	TRBD1
CSVEDHPNTEAFF	TGCAGCGTTGAAGATCATCCCAACACTGAAGCTTTCTTT	TRBV29-1	TRBJ1-1	-	-
CASSLDPRSTDTQYF	TGTGCCAGCAGCTTAGACCCCCGTAGCACAGATACGCAGTATTTT	TRBV11-3	TRBJ2-3	-	-
CAIMVSGNTIYF	TGTGCCATCATGGTCTCTGGAAACACCATATATTTT	TRBV10-3	TRBJ1-3	-	-
CASSYGGRTPYYTF	TGTGCCAGCAGTTACGGCGGACGAACCCCTTACTACACCTTC	TRBV6-6	TRBJ1-2	-	-
CASSLKVMNTEAFF	TGCGCCAGCAGCTTGAAGGTTATGAACACTGAAGCTTTCTTT	TRBV5-1	TRBJ1-1	once	-
CASSLSTGGYGYTF	TGCGCCAGCAGCCTATCGACAGGGGGCTATGGCTACACCTTC	TRBV5-1	TRBJ1-2	-	TRBD1
CASSFGANYGYTF	TGTGCCAGCAGCTTCGGGGCTAACTATGGCTACACCTTC	TRBV5-4	TRBJ1-2	few	-
CASSLAGRVAGNTIYF	TGCGCCAGCAGCTTGGCCGGTAGGGTGGCTGGAAACACCATATATTTT	TRBV5-1	TRBJ1-3	-	-
CASSFGGGEQYF	TGTGCCAGCAGCTTCGGCGGGGGCGAGCAGTACTTC	TRBV7-2	TRBJ2-7	once	TRBD2
CASSPERGGYTF	TGCGCCAGCAGCCCCGAGAGGGGTGGCTACACCTTC	TRBV5-1	TRBJ1-2	-	-
CASSLYTGTKNIQYF	TGTGCCAGCAGTTTATACACAGGGACCAAAAACATTCAGTACTTC	TRBV28	TRBJ2-4	-	-
CASSARQILNTEAFF	TGTGCCAGCAGCGCCCGACAGATACTGAACACTGAAGCTTTCTTT	TRBV7-2	TRBJ1-1	-	-
CASSSSGWGTEAFF	TGCGCCAGCAGCTCCTCAGGGTGGGGCACTGAAGCTTTCTTT	TRBV5-1	TRBJ1-1	-	-
CASSLVGGFSYEQYF	TGCGCCAGCAGCTTGGTGGGGGGGTTCTCCTACGAGCAGTACTTC	TRBV5-1	TRBJ2-7	few	TRBD2
CASSSSHRGSTDTQYF	TGTGCCAGCAGCTCCTCGCATCGGGGAAGCACAGATACGCAGTATTTT	TRBV9	TRBJ2-3	-	-
CASSVDSDLFYGYTF	TGTGCCAGCAGCGTAGATTCGGACCTTTTCTATGGCTACACCTTC	TRBV9	TRBJ1-2	once	-
CASNIGQGAYEQYF	TGTGCCAGCAACATAGGGCAGGGGGCCTACGAGCAGTACTTC	TRBV18	TRBJ2-7	-	TRBD1
CASSMTSGVHTDTQYF	TGTGCCAGTAGTATGACTAGCGGCGTCCACACAGATACGCAGTATTTT	TRBV19	TRBJ2-3	once	TRBD2
CASSLIGDQNYQPQHF	TGTGCCAGCAGCTTGATAGGGGACCAGAACTATCAGCCCCAGCATTTT	TRBV5-5	TRBJ1-5	-	-
CATLYPRRGHIGNTIYF	TGTGCCACCCTTTACCCCCGAAGGGGACATATCGGAAACACCATATATTTT	TRBV5-6	TRBJ1-3	-	-
CASSPGSWGQAFF	TGTGCCAGCAGCCCAGGTTCGTGGGGACAGGCTTTCTTT	TRBV11-2	TRBJ1-1	-	TRBD1
CASSLSQGTGELFF	TGTGCCAGCAGCTTGTCTCAGGGAACCGGGGAGCTGTTTTTT	TRBV11-2	TRBJ2-2	-	-
CATSPSGDEQYF	TGTGCCACCAGCCCCTCCGGGGACGAGCAGTACTTC	TRBV15	TRBJ2-7	once	-
CASSLTGFAKNIQYF	TGCGCCAGCAGCTTGACAGGGTTCGCCAAAAACATTCAGTACTTC	TRBV5-1	TRBJ2-4	-	-
CSVEVGRNSPLHF	TGCAGCGTTGAAGTGGGGCGTAATTCACCCCTCCACTTT	TRBV29-1	TRBJ1-6	once	-
CASSQGQGGPDTQYF	TGTGCCAGCAGTCAGGGACAGGGAGGGCCAGATACGCAGTATTTT	TRBV11-2	TRBJ2-3	few	TRBD1
CASSPGQGSSGNTIYF	TGTGCCAGCTCACCGGGACAGGGGAGCTCTGGAAACACCATATATTTT	TRBV18	TRBJ1-3	-	TRBD1
CASSEGNYNSPLHF	TGTGCCAGCAGCGAGGGCAATTATAATTCACCCCTCCACTTT	TRBV11-2	TRBJ1-6	few	-
CASSPADRGSGNTIYF	TGTGCCAGCAGCCCAGCGGACAGGGGCTCTGGAAACACCATATATTTT	TRBV9	TRBJ1-3	-	TRBD1
CASSPDRGGTEAFF	TGTGCCAGCAGCCCGGACAGGGGGGGGACTGAAGCTTTCTTT	TRBV6-1	TRBJ1-1	-	TRBD1
CASSLSRAVSSGNTIYF	TGTGCCAGCAGCTTAAGCAGGGCGGTAAGCTCTGGAAACACCATATATTTT	TRBV7-2	TRBJ1-3	-	-
CASSDRDRGPDSGNTIYF	TGTGCCAGCAGTGACCGGGACAGGGGGCCAGATTCTGGAAACACCATATATTTT	TRBV6-1	TRBJ1-3	-	TRBD1
CASSSTAGASGGAGNTQYF	TGTGCCAGCAGCTCGACTGCCGGGGCGAGCGGGGGGGCTGGTAATACGCAGTATTTT	TRBV5-6	TRBJ2-3	-	TRBD2